The 5 T cell receptor beta chains below were found in one sample sequenced in a study of graft-versus-host responses after intestinal transplantation. Assay: immunoSEQ multiplex PCR; the TCRdb copy retains only in-frame clones and omits some. The data show approximately 63,000 clones, with 75% to 90% seen just once and less than 2% held by the top ten. Lymphocytes from graft epithelium and lamina propria were isolated. The specimen comprised ileum tissue, sampled approximately 56 weeks after transplant. All receptors derive from a human patient who received an intestinal transplant, so some T cells may come from the graft donor.

V is TRBV4-2 and J is TRBJ1-5, with D unclear. CDR3 length equals 16 residues. Per the germline V gene, CDR1 is LGHNA and CDR2 is YNFKEQ. The V and J ends lost 0 bases and 0 bases respectively, with 9 bases between them. The DNA of the CDR3 is TGTGCCAGCAGCCAAGAGGGTTTTGATAGCAATCAGCCCCAGCATTTT. Its translation is CASSQEGFDSNQPQHF.

V usage is TRBV2 and J usage is TRBJ2-1, with a possible D match to TRBD1 (5 bases). The CDR3 runs to 12 residues. Germline-derived CDR1 and CDR2 are SNHLY and FYNNEI. Deletions cut 8 bases from V and 0 bases from J, with 5 bases between. The chain's CDR3 is CASGASYNEQFF. CDR3 DNA: TGTGCCAGCGGGGCCTCCTACAATGAGCAGTTCTTC.

This rearrangement joins TRBV2 to TRBJ2-3; 9 nucleotides match TRBD2. CDR3 length: 19 amino acids. CDR1 is SNHLY, CDR2 FYNNEI, per germline. Trimming removed 6 bases from V and 5 bases from J; junction bases left unmatched: 21. The CDR3 here is CASSSPLSGGSLFLDTQYF. Written as DNA, the CDR3 is TGTGCCAGCAGCTCACCTCTGAGCGGGGGGTCACTATTTTTAGATACGCAGTATTTT.

This chain links TRBV5-4 with TRBJ2-7; no reliable D call. This CDR3 contains 12 residues. V lost 5 bases to trimming and J lost 3 bases, with 9 bases between them. CDR1 is SGHNT and CDR2 is YYREEE in the germline V gene (reference sequence). The DNA of the CDR3 is TGTGCCAGCAGTGTAAGCCACTACGAGCAGTACTTC. This codes for CASSVSHYEQYF.

The rearrangement joins TRBV11-2 to TRBJ1-5; 7 positions agree with TRBD1. V shed 0 bases and J 5 bases; nucleotides not matched to a gene: 7. The CDR3 sequence is 16 residues long. The germline CDR1 and CDR2 sequences are SGHAT and FQNNGV. CDR3 bases: TGTGCCAGCAGCTTAGATTCAGGGGGAGGGGATCAGCCCCAGCATTTT. As protein: CASSLDSGGGDQPQHF.